The 25 T cell receptor beta chains given below trace back to one sample, sequenced in a study of Graves' ophthalmopathy and Graves' hyperthyroidism. Researchers took RNA transcripts and amplified TCR beta CDR3 regions from them. The workflow started with a first-round RT-PCR run with HTBI primers and then moved on to a second-round multiplex PCR. MiXCR, run by TCRdb on the multiplex PCR reads, gives a single entry per CDR3 protein. The sample consists of over a million distinct CDR3 sequences, less than 45% of them appearing once. Input material: peripheral blood or thyroid tissue (not recorded which). These receptors all come from an adult man with Graves' hyperthyroidism.

This clonotype showed up many times. This chain links TRBV7-6 with TRBJ2-5, with D hard to call. V was shortened by 3 bases and J by 4 bases, with 9 bases between the two germline ends. The CDR3 loop spans 13 amino acids. The germline V gene has CDR1 SGHVS and CDR2 FNYEAQ. CDR3 nucleotides: TGTGCCAGCAGCTTTTGGGTTTCAGAGACCCAGTACTTC. This encodes CASSFWVSETQYF. Together with reference TRBV7-6 and TRBJ2-5, the CDR3 gives the full variable domain: GAGVSQSPRYKVTKRGQDVALRCDPISGHVSLYWYRQALGQGPEFLTYFNYEAQQDKSGLPNDRFSAERPEGSISTLTIQRTEQRDSAMYRCASSFWVSETQYFGPGTRLLVL.

This clonotype has a handful of counts. The chain combines TRBV4-3 with TRBJ1-6; D may be TRBD1 (6 bases). V lost 0 bases, J lost 7 bases, and 16 bases lay in between. CDR3 size: 17 residues. Germline V gene sequence: CDR1 LGHNA, CDR2 YSLEER. The CDR3 region is CASSQDREGVRNSPLHF. Written as DNA, the CDR3 is TGCGCCAGCAGCCAAGATCGGGAGGGGGTGAGGAATTCACCCCTCCACTTT.

The sample holds many counts of this clonotype. In DNA, the CDR3 is TGTGCCACCAGCAGAGATGAGGCAGCTAGGACCCAGTACTTC. This sequence encodes CATSRDEAARTQYF. The chain links TRBV15 to TRBJ2-5; unclear D gene. Germline V gene data show CDR1 as LNHNV and CDR2 as YYDKDF (reference sequence). Trimming left V 0 bases short and J 7 bases short, with 12 bases between. The CDR3 extends over 14 amino acids.

This clonotype came up many times. V is TRBV29-1 and J is TRBJ2-2; 10 positions agree with TRBD2. The germline CDR1 and CDR2 sequences are SQVTM and ANQGSEA. V lost 4 bases, J lost 7 bases, and 9 bases stayed unmatched. CDR3 length equals 15 residues. CDR3 protein: CSVGASGSFSGELFF. The CDR3 DNA is TGCAGCGTTGGGGCTAGCGGGAGTTTCAGCGGGGAGCTGTTTTTT.

This chain connects TRBV10-3 to TRBJ1-6; D is perhaps TRBD1 (5 bases). The CDR3 is made up of 16 amino acids. The V end was cut by 10 bases, the J end by 6 bases, with 22 bases between. The germline CDR1 and CDR2 sequences are ENHRY and SYGVKD. CDR3 bases: TGTGCCAGCAGACAAACACCTCGGGGGATTAATTCACCCCTCCACTTT. This codes for CASRQTPRGINSPLHF.

The chain links TRBV10-3 to TRBJ2-2; 8 nucleotides match TRBD1. V shed 2 bases and J 4 bases; nucleotides not matched to a gene: 9. Germline lookup yields CDR1 ENHRY and CDR2 SYGVKD. The CDR3 has 17 residues. In DNA, the CDR3 is TGTGCCATCAGTGAGGCGCGGCAGGGGGCGGTCACCGGGGAGCTGTTTTTT. It encodes CAISEARQGAVTGELFF.

The sample holds a few counts of this clonotype. This sequence joins TRBV4-3 and TRBJ2-7; D is ambiguous. The CDR3 has 13 amino acids. V was cut by 5 bases and J by 3 bases, with 11 bases left in between. Looked up from germline, CDR1 is LGHNA and CDR2 is YSLEER. CDR3 in amino acids: CASSARQDYEQYF. The CDR3, as DNA: TGCGCCAGCAGCGCCCGACAAGACTACGAGCAGTACTTC.

The J gene is TRBJ2-7, the V gene TRBV7-6; TRBD1 agrees at 7 bases. V lost 5 bases to trimming and J lost 6 bases; unmatched junction nucleotides: 7. CDR1 SGHVS and CDR2 FNYEAQ come from the germline V gene. The CDR3 is 13 residues long. For the CDR3, the DNA is TGTGCCAGCAGCAAGACAGGGCCCGCCGAGCAGTACTTC. This gives the protein CASSKTGPAEQYF.

The V gene is TRBV7-2, the J gene TRBJ1-1, with D unclear. Germline assignment: CDR1 SGHTA and CDR2 FQGNSA. Deletions cut 1 base from V and 1 base from J, with 10 bases between. There are 15 residues in the CDR3. The CDR3: CASSLVLWSNTEAFF. CDR3 nucleotides: TGTGCCAGCAGCTTAGTACTTTGGTCGAACACTGAAGCTTTCTTT. Complete variable domain (other parts from reference TRBV7-2 and TRBJ1-1): GAGVSQSPSNKVTEKGKDVELRCDPISGHTALYWYRQSLGQGLEFLIYFQGNSAPDKSGLPSDRFSAERTGGSVSTLTIQRTQQEDSAVYLCASSLVLWSNTEAFFGQGTRLTVV.

This clonotype was seen ten or more times. The chain links TRBV29-1 to TRBJ2-5; tentatively, D is TRBD2 (6 bases). Germline V gives CDR1 SQVTM, CDR2 ANQGSEA. The CDR3 contains 14 residues. Between the trimmed V and J ends, which lost 1 base and 4 bases, there was a span of 13 bases. In nucleotides, the CDR3 is TGCAGCGTTGAAGCGGGAGCCCTGGGAGAGACCCAGTACTTC. This encodes CSVEAGALGETQYF.

The chain couples TRBV10-3 to TRBJ2-2, with 8 bases matching TRBD1. CDR3 length equals 18 residues. Trimming took 10 bases from V and 3 from J; bases not matched to a gene: 19. Germline V gene data show CDR1 as ENHRY and CDR2 as SYGVKD. For the CDR3, the DNA is TGTGCCAGCAGCAGAAGGACAGGGCGGTTAGCCTACACCGGGGAGCTGTTTTTT. Amino acid sequence: CASSRRTGRLAYTGELFF.

This clonotype was counted many times. CDR3 sequence (DNA): TGTGCCACCACCGGGACAGGGGGTAATCAGCCCCAGCATTTT. Protein sequence: CATTGTGGNQPQHF. The V call is TRBV19, the J call TRBJ1-5; TRBD1 agrees at 11 bases. V gave up 10 bases and J gave up 4 bases; unmatched junction bases: 6. Germline V gene sequence: CDR1 LNHDA, CDR2 SQIVND (reference sequence). The CDR3 length is 14 residues.

In this sample, this clonotype turned up a few times. The chain couples TRBV20-1 to TRBJ1-5; possibly TRBD1 for D (5 bases). Germline V gene sequence: CDR1 DFQATT, CDR2 SNEGSKA (reference sequence). There are 13 residues in the CDR3. Trimming removed 4 bases at V and 2 bases at J, with 9 bases between. The CDR3 DNA sequence: TGCAGTGCTACCTCGGGGGGCAATCAGCCCCAGCATTTT. This encodes CSATSGGNQPQHF.

This clonotype was detected a few times. The CDR3 DNA is TGTGCCAGCAGCCAATACAGGGATTCGATTCGGGCTTTCTTT. Translation gives CASSQYRDSIRAFF. This chain uses TRBV7-2 with TRBJ1-1, with a tentative D call TRBD1 (6 bases). The CDR3 runs to 14 residues. V was pared by 5 bases and J by 11 bases, with 21 bases between. The germline V gene has CDR1 SGHTA and CDR2 FQGNSA.

This clonotype was recorded a few times. The chain is built from TRBV5-1 and TRBJ2-7; TRBD2 matches at 7 bases. The CDR3 has 13 amino acids. CDR1 SGHRS and CDR2 YFSETQ come from the germline V gene. V lost 3 bases, J lost 6 bases, and 6 bases stayed unmatched. CDR3 amino acids: CASSSGTTAEQYF. CDR3 nucleotides: TGCGCCAGCAGCTCCGGGACTACCGCCGAGCAGTACTTC.

The sample holds one count of this clonotype. The genes are TRBV29-1 and TRBJ1-1; TRBD1 agrees at 9 bases. The germline V gene has CDR1 SQVTM and CDR2 ANQGSEA. There are 13 residues in the CDR3. Trimming took 8 bases from V and 3 from J; bases not matched to a gene: 7. The DNA for the CDR3 is TGCAGCCAGGGGACAGGGAGGGACACTGAAGCTTTCTTT. This gives the protein CSQGTGRDTEAFF.

The table lists this clonotype with many counts. The chain is built from TRBV29-1 and TRBJ2-7; perhaps TRBD1 as D (5 bases). The CDR3 runs to 13 residues. V was pared by 5 bases and J by 7 bases, with 18 bases between. Per the germline V gene, CDR1 is SQVTM and CDR2 is ANQGSEA. The CDR3 spells CSVLDKSLWEQYF. For the CDR3, the DNA is TGCAGCGTTCTGGACAAGTCCCTTTGGGAGCAGTACTTC.

This clonotype was detected ten times or more. The V gene is TRBV20-1, the J gene TRBJ2-7; 8 bases agree with TRBD2. The V gene's germline CDR1 is DFQATT and CDR2 SNEGSKA (reference sequence). CDR3 length equals 13 residues. J was trimmed by 0 bases and V by 4 bases; bases with no gene match: 2. CDR3 DNA sequence: TGCAGTGCTATAGCGGGGAGCTCCTACGAGCAGTACTTC. This encodes CSAIAGSSYEQYF.

The chain combines TRBV28 with TRBJ1-1; D is undetermined. V gave up 3 bases and J gave up 1 base, with 9 bases separating them. The CDR3 sequence is 14 residues long. CDR1 and CDR2 (germline): MDHEN, SYDVKM. The CDR3 loop reads CASSFHTANTEAFF. DNA of the CDR3: TGTGCCAGCAGTTTCCATACGGCGAACACTGAAGCTTTCTTT.

This clonotype was observed many times. The chain carries TRBV19 and TRBJ1-5; no firm D call. Germline values: CDR1 LNHDA, CDR2 SQIVND (reference sequence). Trimming pared 3 bases from V and 3 bases from J, leaving 6 bases between. The CDR3 spans 13 residues. CDR3 region: CASSMLFNQPQHF. The CDR3 nucleotides are TGTGCCAGTAGTATGCTTTTCAATCAGCCCCAGCATTTT.

This clonotype was counted ten times or more. The chain joins TRBV14 to TRBJ2-7; 8 bases match TRBD2. The CDR3 sequence is 14 residues long. Germline loops: CDR1 SGHDN, CDR2 FVKESK. The ends lost 3 bases at V and 2 bases at J; junction bases unmatched: 3. In DNA, the CDR3 is TGTGCCAGCAGCCATTTAGCGGGGACCTACGAGCAGTACTTC. It codes for CASSHLAGTYEQYF.

This clonotype has only a few counts. The J gene is TRBJ2-7, the V gene TRBV5-8; the D gene is possibly TRBD2 (6 bases). Looked up from germline, CDR1 is SGHTS and CDR2 is YDEGEE. This CDR3 has 15 amino acids. Trimming shortened V by 1 base and J by 2 bases, and 13 bases separated the two germline ends. Here the CDR3 reads CASSLFRDFAYEQYF. The CDR3 nucleotides read TGTGCCAGCAGCTTGTTCCGGGACTTCGCCTACGAGCAGTACTTC.

Ten or more counts support this clonotype. An end of the junction does not agree with germline; a read error may underlie this. The CDR3 loop reads CASSLGQAYNSPLHF. The CDR3 nucleotides are TGTGCCAGCAGCTTAGGACAGGCGTATAATTCACCCCTCCACTTT. The chain carries TRBV5-1 and TRBJ1-6; 7 bases match TRBD1. This CDR3 spans 15 amino acids. Germline values: CDR1 SGHRS, CDR2 YFSETQ.

CDR3 amino acids: CASSQVVGRGQSYEQYF. The CDR3 DNA follows: TGCGCCAGCAGCCAAGTGGTGGGGAGGGGACAATCCTACGAGCAGTACTTC. V usage is TRBV4-3 and J usage is TRBJ2-7, with D possibly TRBD2 on 7 matching bases. Trimming cost V 1 base and J 1 base, with 17 bases left between them. The CDR3 loop spans 17 amino acids. CDR1 LGHNA and CDR2 YSLEER come from the germline V gene.

Points on this clonotype: Since a much larger clone is just one base distant, this may be a read error. The rearrangement joins TRBV6-4 to TRBJ1-5; the D gene is possibly TRBD1 (5 bases). The CDR3 totals 12 residues. The V end was cut by 11 bases, the J end by 16 bases, with 24 bases between. Germline lookup yields CDR1 MRHNA and CDR2 SNTAGT. DNA for the CDR3: TGTGCCCGCATACGGCAACACGGGGCGGGTCATTTT. Translating gives CARIRQHGAGHF.